These T cell receptor beta chains were read from a single sample in a study of blood T cell repertoires in COVID-19. Sequencing was performed with immunoSEQ multiplex PCR; in TCRdb, only in-frame clones are kept and a portion is missing. The table records approximately 130,000 clones, about 77% of them present only once. Specimen: peripheral blood. Source of these receptors: a man older than 75 with acute or convalescent COVID-19. Each CDR3 is given without its conserved first and last residue. The D gene is left open where the match is weak. The size field is filled for only some rows; it gives once, few, many or a size class.

abundance: .; j_gene: TRBJ2-1; d_gene: TRBD2; len: 14; v_gene: TRBV6-6; CDR3aa: ASTPAGARGRGEQF
abundance: few; j_gene: TRBJ1-5; d_gene: TRBD1; len: 13; v_gene: TRBV28; CDR3aa: ASSPTGVSNQPQH
abundance: many; j_gene: TRBJ1-4; d_gene: .; len: 14; v_gene: TRBV28; CDR3aa: ASSLNGAATNEKLF
abundance: .; j_gene: TRBJ2-7; d_gene: TRBD1; len: 13; v_gene: TRBV7-2; CDR3aa: ASSLTGTGRNEQY
abundance: .; j_gene: TRBJ2-7; d_gene: .; len: 9; v_gene: TRBV28; CDR3aa: ASRIQGEQY
abundance: few; j_gene: TRBJ2-1; d_gene: .; len: 11; v_gene: TRBV6-4; CDR3aa: ASSELDTTEQF
abundance: .; j_gene: TRBJ1-1; d_gene: .; len: 13; v_gene: TRBV2; CDR3aa: ASSERGNPNTEAF
abundance: .; j_gene: TRBJ2-3; d_gene: .; len: 13; v_gene: TRBV7-9; CDR3aa: ASSPRQGRGDTQY
abundance: .; j_gene: TRBJ2-7; d_gene: .; len: 14; v_gene: TRBV13; CDR3aa: ASSLMGGQSSYEQY
abundance: .; j_gene: TRBJ1-5; d_gene: .; len: 14; v_gene: TRBV28; CDR3aa: ASSLTGKVRNQPQH
abundance: .; j_gene: TRBJ2-6; d_gene: .; len: 16; v_gene: TRBV3-1/TRBV3-2; CDR3aa: ASSHSPGDYSGANVLT
abundance: .; j_gene: TRBJ2-3; d_gene: TRBD2; len: 14; v_gene: TRBV5-4; CDR3aa: ASSLRLAGGTDTQY
abundance: .; j_gene: TRBJ1-5; d_gene: .; len: 12; v_gene: TRBV6-1; CDR3aa: ASSEANLHQPQH
abundance: .; j_gene: TRBJ1-5; d_gene: .; len: 13; v_gene: TRBV5-6; CDR3aa: ASSLAGTGNQPQH
abundance: .; j_gene: TRBJ1-5; d_gene: .; len: 11; v_gene: TRBV13; CDR3aa: ASSLGPRQPQH
abundance: .; j_gene: TRBJ1-6; d_gene: .; len: 13; v_gene: TRBV9; CDR3aa: ASSPGESYNSPLH
abundance: .; j_gene: TRBJ2-1; d_gene: TRBD2; len: 13; v_gene: TRBV10-3; CDR3aa: AISEWSGGAWEQF
abundance: few; j_gene: TRBJ1-2; d_gene: .; len: 13; v_gene: TRBV19; CDR3aa: ASSYHEKLDYGYT
abundance: .; j_gene: TRBJ1-6; d_gene: .; len: 12; v_gene: TRBV6-5; CDR3aa: ASSYSGVGSPLH
abundance: .; j_gene: TRBJ1-3; d_gene: TRBD1; len: 14; v_gene: TRBV5-1; CDR3aa: ASRRSTGNSGNTIY
abundance: .; j_gene: TRBJ2-1; d_gene: TRBD1; len: 12; v_gene: TRBV6-5; CDR3aa: ASSYGQGAPEQF
abundance: .; j_gene: TRBJ2-2; d_gene: .; len: 13; v_gene: TRBV5-6; CDR3aa: ASSWGVGFTGELF
abundance: .; j_gene: TRBJ2-7; d_gene: .; len: 11; v_gene: TRBV7-9; CDR3aa: ASSSQVSYEQY
abundance: .; j_gene: TRBJ2-2; d_gene: TRBD2; len: 15; v_gene: TRBV3-1/TRBV3-2; CDR3aa: ASSHIRTSGAAGELF
abundance: .; j_gene: TRBJ2-2; d_gene: .; len: 14; v_gene: TRBV7-2; CDR3aa: ASSRRTTISPGELF
abundance: .; j_gene: TRBJ1-5; d_gene: .; len: 13; v_gene: TRBV7-2; CDR3aa: ASSPMDSLVMPQH
abundance: .; j_gene: TRBJ1-3; d_gene: .; len: 15; v_gene: TRBV18; CDR3aa: ASSPRPGERSGNTIY